These 26 T cell receptor beta chains were all obtained from the same sample, sequenced in a study of T cells after yellow fever vaccination. Via MiXCR, TCRdb re-called the 5' RACE reads, giving one row per CDR3 protein. Of some 400,000 distinct CDR3 sequences in the sample, roughly a sixth are singletons; the top ten hold roughly a sixth. Here the sequenced sample was PBMCs, taken before the yellow fever booster vaccination. The receptors shown here come from a young man who received the YFV17D yellow fever vaccine.

This clonotype was seen more than once but under ten times. This rearrangement joins TRBV12-3 or TRBV12-4 to TRBJ2-7; D not certain. CDR3 size: 13 residues. The V end was cut by 3 bases, the J end by 5 bases, with 11 bases between. CDR3 in DNA: TGTGCCAGCAGTTTGGTAGGAATTAACGAGCAGTACTTC. This codes for CASSLVGINEQYF.

This sequence joins TRBV3-1 and TRBJ2-5, with 7 bases aligning to TRBD2. V shed 1 base, J shed 5 bases, and the junction held 7 bases outside the gene matches. This CDR3 contains 15 residues. The germline CDR1 and CDR2 sequences are LGHDT and YNNKEL (reference sequence). CDR3 amino acids: CASSQASGVWETQYF. The DNA for the CDR3 is TGTGCCAGCAGCCAAGCTAGCGGAGTATGGGAGACCCAGTACTTC.

The V gene is TRBV5-1, the J gene TRBJ2-5; 9 nucleotides match TRBD1. This CDR3 comprises 15 residues. Germline assignment: CDR1 SGHRS and CDR2 YFSETQ. The junction had 9 bases not matched to a gene; V was cut back by 4 bases and J by 5 bases. As DNA, the CDR3 is TGCGCCAGCAGCCCACAGGGGGCAGAATGGGAGACCCAGTACTTC. Residues: CASSPQGAEWETQYF.

In this sample, this clonotype turned up many times. The J gene is TRBJ2-1, the V gene TRBV29-1; 10 nucleotides line up with TRBD2. CDR1 and CDR2 (germline): SQVTM, ANQGSEA. The CDR3 is made up of 14 amino acids. The junction had 12 bases not matched to a gene; V was cut back by 6 bases and J by 10 bases. This CDR3 is CSVVLGSGGAEQFF. CDR3 in DNA: TGCAGCGTGGTACTGGGAAGCGGGGGGGCCGAGCAGTTCTTC.

The CDR3 sequence is CASIYRETQYF. The CDR3 coding sequence is TGTGCCAGCATATACCGGGAGACCCAGTACTTC. The chain has TRBV6-2 or TRBV6-3 and TRBJ2-5; D gene unclear. Trimming took off 7 bases at V and 5 bases at J, with 8 bases between the two ends. The germline V gene has CDR1 MNHEY and CDR2 SVGEGT. CDR3 length equals 11 residues.

The rearrangement uses TRBV11-2 and TRBJ2-2; 8 bases match TRBD1. The junction had 9 bases not matched to a gene; V was cut back by 8 bases and J by 10 bases. This CDR3 comprises 13 residues. Germline CDR1 and CDR2: SGHAT and FQNNGV. This chain's CDR3 is CASGPGGFSELFF. CDR3 in DNA: TGTGCCAGCGGGCCAGGGGGCTTCTCGGAGCTGTTTTTT.

In DNA form, the CDR3 reads TGTGCCAGCAGCTTAAACGGCCCCTACGAGCAGTACGTC. Protein sequence: CASSLNGPYEQYV. This rearrangement joins TRBV7-9 to TRBJ2-7; D is uncertain. The CDR3 is 13 amino acids. V was clipped by 2 bases and J by 2 bases, with 7 bases between them. Germline CDR1 SEHNR, CDR2 FQNEAQ (reference sequence).

This clonotype was counted a few times. V usage is TRBV7-6 and J usage is TRBJ2-5, with a possible D match to TRBD2 (5 bases). This CDR3 has 14 amino acids. Germline values: CDR1 SGHVS, CDR2 FNYEAQ. V lost 2 bases to trimming and J lost 5 bases, with 12 bases between them. Here the CDR3 reads CASSLSGIGETQYF. In DNA, the CDR3 is TGTGCCAGCAGCTTATCGGGGATAGGGGAGACCCAGTACTTC.

The chain joins TRBV4-3 to TRBJ2-7, with D perhaps TRBD1 or TRBD2 (6 bases each). The CDR3 loop spans 15 amino acids. V was cut by 1 base and J by 6 bases, with 16 bases left in between. Germline values: CDR1 LGHNA, CDR2 YSLEER. The CDR3 nucleotides read TGCGCCAGCAGCCAAGCCCCCGGGGGCTCTATCGAGCAGTACTTC. Translated: CASSQAPGGSIEQYF.

The V and J genes are TRBV15 and TRBJ1-1; 8 positions agree with TRBD1. Per germline, CDR1 LNHNV and CDR2 YYDKDF (reference sequence). J lost 6 bases, V lost 3 bases, and 6 bases had no gene match. The CDR3 is made up of 14 amino acids. CDR3 sequence (DNA): TGTGCCACCAGCAGGGACAGGGAAGGTGCTGAAGCTTTCTTT. It is translated as CATSRDREGAEAFF.

This clonotype appeared a few times. This chain links TRBV7-6 with TRBJ1-5, with unresolved D. This CDR3 comprises 16 residues. Trimming removed 1 base from V and 3 bases from J, with 13 bases in between. Germline CDR1 reads SGHVS; CDR2 reads FNYEAQ. The CDR3 DNA follows: TGTGCCAGCAGCTTAGTCGGATACGGGGACAATCAGCCCCAGCATTTT. It is translated as CASSLVGYGDNQPQHF.

The rearrangement links TRBV7-9 to TRBJ1-2; 12 bases match TRBD1. CDR1 is SEHNR and CDR2 is FQNEAQ in the germline V gene (reference sequence). Losses at the gene ends were 3 bases for V and 2 bases for J; bases not matched to a gene: 1. This CDR3 region has 15 residues. Written as DNA, the CDR3 is TGTGCCAGCAGCTTGGGGACAGGGGGCAACTATGGCTACACCTTC. This sequence encodes CASSLGTGGNYGYTF.

This clonotype has only a few counts. V and J are TRBV2 and TRBJ2-1; D is uncertain. Germline CDR1 and CDR2: SNHLY and FYNNEI. V lost 1 base, J lost 4 bases, and 5 bases lay in between. This CDR3 region has 13 residues. CDR3 sequence (DNA): TGTGCCAGCAGTGAAGGTATTTACAATGAGCAGTTCTTC. Its protein is CASSEGIYNEQFF. Filled out from reference TRBV2 and TRBJ2-1, the complete variable domain reads EPEVTQTPSHQVTQMGQEVILRCVPISNHLYFYWYRQILGQKVEFLVSFYNNEISEKSEIFDDQFSVERPDGSNFTLKIRSTKLEDSAMYFCASSEGIYNEQFFGPGTRLTVL.

The CDR3 is CASSETTGGSYGYTF. In DNA form, the CDR3 reads TGTGCCAGCAGCGAGACCACAGGGGGCAGCTATGGCTACACCTTC. The chain couples TRBV9 to TRBJ1-2, with 9 positions matching TRBD1. The V and J ends lost 3 bases and 4 bases, in that order; junction bases with no gene match: 7. Germline V lookup: CDR1 SGDLS, CDR2 YYNGEE. The CDR3 runs 15 residues. Full variable domain (remainder filled in from reference TRBV9 and TRBJ1-2): DSGVTQTPKHLITATGQRVTLRCSPRSGDLSVYWYQQSLDQGLQFLIQYYNGEERAKGNILERFSAQQFPDLHSELNLSSLELGDSALYFCASSETTGGSYGYTFGSGTRLTVV.

J is TRBJ2-1 and V is TRBV4-1; D is uncertain. V was trimmed by 4 bases and J by 12 bases, leaving 16 bases between them. The germline gives CDR1 MGHRA, CDR2 YSYEKL. This CDR3 is 13 amino acids long. The CDR3 nucleotides read TGCGCCAGCAGCCTCCCGCTGGCTCATGGGCAGTTCTTC. The encoded protein is CASSLPLAHGQFF.

This clonotype was counted between two and nine times. The V call is TRBV4-1, the J call TRBJ1-5; TRBD1 might be the D (5 bases). The CDR3 runs 17 residues. Between the trimmed V and J ends, which lost 1 base and 0 bases, there was a span of 13 bases. Germline CDR1 reads MGHRA; CDR2 reads YSYEKL. CDR3 amino acids: CASSQATSGSSNQPQHF. The CDR3 DNA reads as TGCGCCAGCAGCCAAGCGACCTCAGGGTCTAGCAATCAGCCCCAGCATTTT.

The rearrangement links TRBV29-1 to TRBJ2-1; TRBD1 matches at 7 bases. The CDR3 spans 14 residues. The junction had 9 bases not matched to a gene; V was cut back by 6 bases and J by 4 bases. CDR1 and CDR2 (germline): SQVTM, ANQGSEA. The CDR3: CSVIGTARYNEQFF. Here the CDR3 DNA reads TGCAGCGTGATAGGGACAGCCAGATACAATGAGCAGTTCTTC.

This clonotype was seen more than once but under ten times. The V and J genes are TRBV7-9 and TRBJ2-3; 8 bases are a match to TRBD1. The germline gives CDR1 SEHNR, CDR2 FQNEAQ (reference sequence). The CDR3 is 16 residues long. V trimming: 1 base; J trimming: 1 base; junction bases outside the gene matches: 4. The CDR3 reads CASSLDPGQGTDTQYF. The CDR3 DNA is TGTGCCAGCAGCTTAGACCCGGGACAGGGCACAGATACGCAGTATTTT.

V and J are TRBV7-2 and TRBJ2-7; 7 bases align to TRBD1. The ends lost 5 bases at V and 1 base at J; junction bases unmatched: 14. This CDR3 contains 17 residues. Germline V gives CDR1 SGHTA, CDR2 FQGNSA. The CDR3 DNA follows: TGTGCCAGCAGCCCGGGACCCTTTCGACAGGGATCCTACGAGCAGTACGTC. Its protein is CASSPGPFRQGSYEQYV.

Only a few counts were recorded for this clonotype. The chain joins TRBV12-3 or TRBV12-4 to TRBJ1-5, with D possibly being TRBD1 (5 bases). Between the trimmed V and J ends, which lost 4 bases and 3 bases, there was a span of 10 bases. The CDR3 consists of 14 residues. For the CDR3, the DNA is TGTGCCAGCAGTTCACAGGTTTTCAATCAGCCCCAGCATTTT. Translation: CASSSQVFNQPQHF.

This clonotype was counted between two and nine times. The DNA for the CDR3 is TGTGCCAGCAGCCAAGATGAGGCCACGAACACCGGGGAGCTGTTTTTT. Translation gives CASSQDEATNTGELFF. The chain has TRBV4-2 and TRBJ2-2; unclear D gene. The germline gives CDR1 LGHNA, CDR2 YNFKEQ. V lost 0 bases and J 0 bases, leaving 8 bases between the germline ends. The CDR3 has 16 residues.

The sample holds many counts of this clonotype. The V call is TRBV9, the J call TRBJ2-1; D is unresolved. Trimming removed 0 bases at V and 9 bases at J, with 10 bases between. The CDR3 length is 13 residues. Germline CDR1 SGDLS, CDR2 YYNGEE. The CDR3 spells CASSVVPSSEQFF. The CDR3 DNA follows: TGTGCCAGCAGCGTAGTTCCATCAAGTGAGCAGTTCTTC.

This clonotype was observed at least ten times. The chain uses TRBV6-5 and TRBJ2-7; 7 bases are shared with TRBD1. Germline-derived CDR1 and CDR2 are MNHEY and SVGAGI. The CDR3 spans 13 residues. The ends lost 6 bases at V and 2 bases at J; junction bases unmatched: 4. CDR3 residues: CASSRDRAYEQYF. The CDR3 coding sequence is TGTGCCAGCAGCCGCGACAGGGCCTACGAGCAGTACTTC.

This clonotype was seen a handful of times. The chain has TRBV12-3 or TRBV12-4 and TRBJ2-3, with D unresolved. V was shortened by 6 bases and J by 2 bases, with 9 bases between the two germline ends. There are 13 residues in the CDR3. CDR3 loop: CASSRVPTDTQYF. As DNA, the CDR3 is TGTGCCAGCAGCCGTGTACCCACAGATACGCAGTATTTT.

This chain links TRBV6-5 with TRBJ1-6; possible D gene TRBD1, 5 bases. Trimming removed 4 bases from V and 0 bases from J, with 13 bases in between. Per the germline V gene, CDR1 is MNHEY and CDR2 is SVGAGI. The CDR3 runs 17 residues. The CDR3 bases are TGTGCCAGCAGTTTCCAATGGGGGAGCTCCTATAATTCACCCCTCCACTTT. Amino acids: CASSFQWGSSYNSPLHF.

V gene TRBV12-3 or TRBV12-4 combines with J gene TRBJ1-5; 9 bases agree with TRBD1. The J segment lost 6 bases and the V segment lost 4 bases, leaving 4 bases of the junction unmatched. This CDR3 comprises 14 residues. The CDR3 bases are TGTGCCAGCAGTTGGGGACAGGGCATTCAGCCCCAGCATTTT. Amino acid sequence: CASSWGQGIQPQHF.